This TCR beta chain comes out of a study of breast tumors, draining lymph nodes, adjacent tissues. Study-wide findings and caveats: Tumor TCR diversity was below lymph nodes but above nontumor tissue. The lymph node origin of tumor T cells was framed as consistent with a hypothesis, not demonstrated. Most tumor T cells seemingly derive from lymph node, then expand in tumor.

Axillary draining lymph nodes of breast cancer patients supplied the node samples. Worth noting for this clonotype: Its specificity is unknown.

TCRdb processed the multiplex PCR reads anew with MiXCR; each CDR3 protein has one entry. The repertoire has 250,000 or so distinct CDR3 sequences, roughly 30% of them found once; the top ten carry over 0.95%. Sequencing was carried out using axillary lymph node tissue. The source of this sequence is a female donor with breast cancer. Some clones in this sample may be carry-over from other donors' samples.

CDR3 sequence reads: CASSRYGQGVHENQPQHF. In DNA form, the CDR3 reads TGTGCCAGCAGCCGTTACGGCCAGGGTGTCCACGAAAATCAGCCCCAGCATTTT. The J gene is TRBJ1-5, the V gene TRBV7-8; a weak D match, TRBD1 (5 bases). V lost 5 bases, J lost 4 bases, and 24 bases lay in between. Germline V gene data show CDR1 as SGHVS and CDR2 as FQNEAQ. The CDR3 consists of 18 residues.